Given below is one T cell receptor (beta chain) in context. The clone's antigen remains unknown. No much larger clone exists at a distance of one base, and base qualities are not known. The immunoSEQ Assay, a bias-controlled multiplex PCR, was used to amplify TCRbeta CDR3 regions from genomic DNA. Per the authors' processing: The number of nucleated cells in each sample was estimated by amplification of reference gene primers within the assay. Sequence reads were collapsed and filtered to measure the absolute abundance of every unique TCRbeta CDR3 rearrangement. For each sample, productive Simpson clonality was calculated by taking the square root of Simpson's diversity index across productive rearrangements. Drawn from immuneACCESS, this table holds only the in-frame rearrangements with V and J called that TCRdb kept. Clones are partly lost; checked studies trace under half to an unresolved V gene and leave the rest unexplained. From that table come the V and J calls and clone size; the DNA was used to work out D and trimming. The sample contains over 90,000 clones, approximately 78% of them found a single time. The ten largest clones take up approximately 6.7% of the sample.

Whole blood was collected in K2EDTA tubes by collaborating institutions according to the institutions' own protocols. For TCRbeta analysis, collaborator samples were shipped as frozen whole blood, as isolated PBMCs, or as DNA extracted from either sample type. This record comes from a study of blood T cell repertoires in COVID-19 (dated by TCRdb to about 2020). Context from the whole study: Samples from collaborators originated in the United States, Italy and Spain and spanned both the acute and convalescent phases of COVID-19. Nearly every sample came with metadata listing a de-identified subject ID, COVID-19 status, age in years and sex. Where HLA class I and class II types were available, the types were taken from metadata supplied by the sample provider, not from assay-based typing. The dataset comprised deeply sampled blood TCRbeta repertoires from subjects exposed to, actively infected with, or recovered from COVID-19. The material from the prospective study consisted of cDNA or gDNA derived from T cells, B-cell-depleted T cells, or PBMCs. The samples were drawn from two sources: the first 160 participants of the ongoing ImmuneRACE study, and about 1,300 subjects contributed by 6 global collaborators. A freely available public database, intended as a resource for researchers studying the immune response to SARS-CoV-2, is where the repertoires were released.

Broad study findings and their caveats: Clinical and demographic metadata were provided uncurated, with the amount varying by source and participant.

This TCR was sampled from a man aged 45-60 years with active or convalescent COVID-19. The material sequenced was peripheral blood.

The DNA is as follows: TGTGCCAGCAGCCAATTGTTAGGGGTATCACCCCTCCACTTT. It specifies CASSQLLGVSPLHF. The chain is made from TRBV14 and TRBJ1-6; the D gene is possibly TRBD1, with 5 bases matching. The CDR3 runs 14 residues from the cysteine to the phenylalanine. Only CDR3 DNA is held: 42 bases, read in frame from base 1. CDR1 and CDR2 are drawn from the germline V gene: SGHDN, FVKESK. V is clipped by 2 bases and J by 10 bases, and the sequence between their germline boundaries is 12 bases long.